This entry features one T cell receptor beta chain sequence. The record originates from a study of blood T cell repertoires in COVID-19. Turning to the study itself: Whether acute or convalescent, the COVID-19 samples came from the United States, Italy and Spain. Nucleic acid was either cDNA or gDNA, and it came from T cells, B-cell-depleted T cells, or PBMCs.

Data came from immunoSEQ multiplex PCR; TCRdb stores just in-frame clones and leaves some out. Of some 190,000 clones detected, roughly nine tenths appear once; the ten largest clones hold around 1.1%. Source material: peripheral blood. This receptor was taken from a man aged 25-45 years with acute or convalescent COVID-19.

The CDR3 protein is CASSIGGGMNTEAFF. The CDR3, as DNA: TGTGCCAGTAGTATAGGCGGGGGAATGAACACTGAAGCTTTCTTT. This chain links TRBV19 with TRBJ1-1; D might be TRBD1 (5 bases). In germline, CDR1 is LNHDA, CDR2 SQIVND (reference sequence). V lost 1 base and J 0 bases, leaving 9 bases between the germline ends. This CDR3 has 15 amino acids.